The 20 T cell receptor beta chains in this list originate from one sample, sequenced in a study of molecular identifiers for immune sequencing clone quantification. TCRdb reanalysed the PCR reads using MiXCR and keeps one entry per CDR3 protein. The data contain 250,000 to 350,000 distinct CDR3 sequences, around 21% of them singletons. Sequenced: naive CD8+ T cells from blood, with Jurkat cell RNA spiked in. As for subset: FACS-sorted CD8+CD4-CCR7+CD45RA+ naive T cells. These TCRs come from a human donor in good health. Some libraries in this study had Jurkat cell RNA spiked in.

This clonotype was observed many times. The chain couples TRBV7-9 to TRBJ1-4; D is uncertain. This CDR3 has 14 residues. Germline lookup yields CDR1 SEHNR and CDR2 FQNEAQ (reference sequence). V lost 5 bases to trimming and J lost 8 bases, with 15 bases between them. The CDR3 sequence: CASSVGTAGEKLFF. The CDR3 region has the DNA TGTGCCAGCAGCGTCGGAACTGCCGGGGAAAAACTGTTTTTT.

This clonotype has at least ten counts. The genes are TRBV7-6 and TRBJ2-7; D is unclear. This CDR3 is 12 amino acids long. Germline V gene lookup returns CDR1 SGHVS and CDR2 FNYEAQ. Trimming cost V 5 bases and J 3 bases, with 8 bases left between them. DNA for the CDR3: TGTGCCAGCAGCCCTGGGAACTACGAGCAGTACTTC. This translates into CASSPGNYEQYF.

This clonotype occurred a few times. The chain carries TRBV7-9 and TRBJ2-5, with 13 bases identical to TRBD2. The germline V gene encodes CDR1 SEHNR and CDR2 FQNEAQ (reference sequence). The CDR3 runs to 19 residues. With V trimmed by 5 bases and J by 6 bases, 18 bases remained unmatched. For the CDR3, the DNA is TGTGCCAGCAGCGCCCCCGGGACTAGCGGGGCTTACCAACTAAAGACCCAGTACTTC. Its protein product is CASSAPGTSGAYQLKTQYF. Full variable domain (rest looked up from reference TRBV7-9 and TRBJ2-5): DTGVSQNPRHKITKRGQNVTFRCDPISEHNRLYWYRQTLGQGPEFLTYFQNEAQLEKSRLLSDRFSAERPKGSFSTLEIQRTEQGDSAMYLCASSAPGTSGAYQLKTQYFGPGTRLLVL.

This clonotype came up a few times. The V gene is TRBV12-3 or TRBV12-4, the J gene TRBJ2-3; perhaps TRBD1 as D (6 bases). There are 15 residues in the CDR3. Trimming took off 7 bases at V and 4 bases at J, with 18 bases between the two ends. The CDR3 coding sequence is TGTGCCAGCACCCCCAGGGGTGAATGGGCAGATACGCAGTATTTT. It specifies CASTPRGEWADTQYF.

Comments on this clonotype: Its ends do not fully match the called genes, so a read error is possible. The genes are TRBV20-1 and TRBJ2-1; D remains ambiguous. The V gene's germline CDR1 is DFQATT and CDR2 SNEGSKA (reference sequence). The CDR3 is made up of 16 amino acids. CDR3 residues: CSARVMVGSSCNEQFF. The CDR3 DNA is TGCAGTGCTAGAGTCATGGTGGGGTCTTCCTGCAATGAGCAGTTCTTC.

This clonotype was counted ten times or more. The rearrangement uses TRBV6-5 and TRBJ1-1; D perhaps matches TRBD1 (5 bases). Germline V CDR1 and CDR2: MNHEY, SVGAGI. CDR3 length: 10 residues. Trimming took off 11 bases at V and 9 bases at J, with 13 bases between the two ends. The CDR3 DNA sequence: TGTGCCGTTGGGGACGACCAAGCTTTCTTT. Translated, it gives CAVGDDQAFF.

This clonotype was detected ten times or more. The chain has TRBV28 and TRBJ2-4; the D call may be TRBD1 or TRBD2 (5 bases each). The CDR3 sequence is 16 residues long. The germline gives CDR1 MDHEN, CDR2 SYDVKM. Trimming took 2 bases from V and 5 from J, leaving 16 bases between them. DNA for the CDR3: TGTGCCAGCAGTTTACTTGAGTATGGGGGAGAAAACATTCAGTACTTC. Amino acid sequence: CASSLLEYGGENIQYF.

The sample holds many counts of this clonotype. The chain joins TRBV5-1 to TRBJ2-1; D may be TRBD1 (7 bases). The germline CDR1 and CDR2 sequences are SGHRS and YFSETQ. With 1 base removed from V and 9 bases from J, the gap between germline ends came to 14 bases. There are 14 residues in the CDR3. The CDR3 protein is CASSLTGAGGEQFF. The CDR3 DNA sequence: TGCGCCAGCAGCTTGACGGGGGCAGGGGGTGAGCAGTTCTTC.

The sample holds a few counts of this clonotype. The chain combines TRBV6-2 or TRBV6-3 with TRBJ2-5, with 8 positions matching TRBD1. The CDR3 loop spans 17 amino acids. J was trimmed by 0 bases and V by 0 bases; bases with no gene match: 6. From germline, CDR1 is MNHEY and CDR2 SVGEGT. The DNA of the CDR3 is TGTGCCAGCAGTTACTCGCAAACAGGGGGAAACCAAGAGACCCAGTACTTC. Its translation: CASSYSQTGGNQETQYF.

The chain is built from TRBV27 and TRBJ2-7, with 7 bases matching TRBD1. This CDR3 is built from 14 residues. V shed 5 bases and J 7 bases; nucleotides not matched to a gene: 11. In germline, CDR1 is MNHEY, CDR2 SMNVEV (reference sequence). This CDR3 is CASSAGQVVGEQYF. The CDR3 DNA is TGTGCCAGCAGTGCCGGACAGGTGGTGGGGGAGCAGTACTTC.

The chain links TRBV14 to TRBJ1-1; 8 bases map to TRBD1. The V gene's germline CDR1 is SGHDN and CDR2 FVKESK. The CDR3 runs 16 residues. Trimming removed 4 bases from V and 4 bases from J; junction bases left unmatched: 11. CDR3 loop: CASSPPRTGWGTEAFF. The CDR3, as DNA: TGTGCCAGCAGCCCTCCCAGGACAGGGTGGGGCACTGAAGCTTTCTTT.

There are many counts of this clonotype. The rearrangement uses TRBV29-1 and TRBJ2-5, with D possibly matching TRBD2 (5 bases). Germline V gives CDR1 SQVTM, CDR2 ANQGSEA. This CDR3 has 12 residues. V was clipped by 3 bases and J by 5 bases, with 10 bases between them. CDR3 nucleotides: TGCAGCGTTGACTGGCGGGTTGAGACCCAGTACTTC. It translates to CSVDWRVETQYF.

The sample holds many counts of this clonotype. CDR3 loop: CASSIPGGLRETQYF. DNA of the CDR3: TGTGCCAGTAGTATCCCAGGGGGCCTACGGGAGACCCAGTACTTC. This chain connects TRBV19 to TRBJ2-5; the match to TRBD1 covers 8 bases. CDR1 and CDR2 (germline): LNHDA, SQIVND (reference sequence). The V segment lost 3 bases and the J segment 5 bases; nucleotides outside the gene matches: 8. This CDR3 has 15 residues.

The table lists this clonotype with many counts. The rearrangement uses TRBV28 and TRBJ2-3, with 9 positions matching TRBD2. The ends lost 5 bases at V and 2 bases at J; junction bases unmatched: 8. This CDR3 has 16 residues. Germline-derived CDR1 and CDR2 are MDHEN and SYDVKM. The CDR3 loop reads CASSHGLARNTDTQYF. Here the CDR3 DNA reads TGTGCCAGCAGTCACGGACTAGCGAGAAACACAGATACGCAGTATTTT.

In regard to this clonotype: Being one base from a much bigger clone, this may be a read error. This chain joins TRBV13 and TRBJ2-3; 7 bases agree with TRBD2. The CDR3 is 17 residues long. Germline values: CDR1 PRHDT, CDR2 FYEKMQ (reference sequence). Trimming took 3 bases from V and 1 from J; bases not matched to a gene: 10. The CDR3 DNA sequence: TGTGCCAGCAGCTTCAATCGATACGGACTAGGCACAGATACGCAGTATTTT. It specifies CASSFNRYGLGTDTQYF.

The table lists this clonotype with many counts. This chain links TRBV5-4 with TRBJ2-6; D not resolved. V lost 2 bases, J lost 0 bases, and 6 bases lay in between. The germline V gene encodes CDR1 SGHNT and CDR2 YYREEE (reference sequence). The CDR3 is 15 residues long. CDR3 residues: CASSLGGSGANVLTF. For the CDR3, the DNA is TGTGCCAGCAGCTTAGGTGGCTCTGGGGCCAACGTCCTGACTTTC.

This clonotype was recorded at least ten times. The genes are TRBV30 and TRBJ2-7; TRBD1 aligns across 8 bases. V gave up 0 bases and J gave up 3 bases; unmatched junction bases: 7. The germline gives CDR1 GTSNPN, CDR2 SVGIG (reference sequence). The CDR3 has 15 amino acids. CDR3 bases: TGTGCCTGGAGTGTTCCCGGGACAGGTCACTACGAGCAGTACTTC. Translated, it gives CAWSVPGTGHYEQYF.

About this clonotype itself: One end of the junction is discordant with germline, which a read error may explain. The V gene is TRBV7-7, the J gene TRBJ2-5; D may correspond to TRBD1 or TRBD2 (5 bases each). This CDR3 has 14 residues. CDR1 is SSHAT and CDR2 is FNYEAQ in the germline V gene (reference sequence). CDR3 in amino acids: CASSRSGTGETQYF. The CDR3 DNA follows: TGTGCTAGCAGCCGATCCGGGACGGGGGAGACCCAGTACTTC.

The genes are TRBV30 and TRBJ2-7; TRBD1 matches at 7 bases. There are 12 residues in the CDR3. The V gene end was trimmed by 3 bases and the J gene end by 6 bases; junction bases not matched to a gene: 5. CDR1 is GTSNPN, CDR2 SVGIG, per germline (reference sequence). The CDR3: CAWRDDRAEQYF. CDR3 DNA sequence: TGTGCCTGGAGAGATGACAGGGCCGAGCAGTACTTC.

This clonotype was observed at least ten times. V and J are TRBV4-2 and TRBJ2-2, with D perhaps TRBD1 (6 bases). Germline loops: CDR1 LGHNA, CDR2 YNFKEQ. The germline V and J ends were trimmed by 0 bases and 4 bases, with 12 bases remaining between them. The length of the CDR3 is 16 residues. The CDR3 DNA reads TGTGCCAGCAGCCAAGATCAGGCAGGGGTCACCGGGGAGCTGTTTTTT. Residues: CASSQDQAGVTGELFF.